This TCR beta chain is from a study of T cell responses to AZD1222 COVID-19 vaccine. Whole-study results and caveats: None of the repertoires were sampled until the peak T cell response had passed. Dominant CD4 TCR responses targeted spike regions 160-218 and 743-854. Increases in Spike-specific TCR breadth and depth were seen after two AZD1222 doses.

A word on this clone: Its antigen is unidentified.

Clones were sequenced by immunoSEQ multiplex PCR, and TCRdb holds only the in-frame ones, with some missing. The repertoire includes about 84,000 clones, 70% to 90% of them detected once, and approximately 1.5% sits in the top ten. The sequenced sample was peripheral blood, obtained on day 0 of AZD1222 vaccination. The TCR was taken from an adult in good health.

CDR3 loop: CASSPGLAGGSYEQYF. The CDR3, as DNA: TGTGCCAGCAGCCCCGGGTTAGCGGGAGGTTCCTACGAGCAGTACTTC. The chain is built from TRBV5-5 and TRBJ2-7; 10 bases are a match to TRBD2. Germline-derived CDR1 and CDR2 are SGHKS and YYEKEE (reference sequence). The CDR3 totals 16 residues. The J segment lost 1 base and the V segment lost 4 bases, leaving 8 bases of the junction unmatched.